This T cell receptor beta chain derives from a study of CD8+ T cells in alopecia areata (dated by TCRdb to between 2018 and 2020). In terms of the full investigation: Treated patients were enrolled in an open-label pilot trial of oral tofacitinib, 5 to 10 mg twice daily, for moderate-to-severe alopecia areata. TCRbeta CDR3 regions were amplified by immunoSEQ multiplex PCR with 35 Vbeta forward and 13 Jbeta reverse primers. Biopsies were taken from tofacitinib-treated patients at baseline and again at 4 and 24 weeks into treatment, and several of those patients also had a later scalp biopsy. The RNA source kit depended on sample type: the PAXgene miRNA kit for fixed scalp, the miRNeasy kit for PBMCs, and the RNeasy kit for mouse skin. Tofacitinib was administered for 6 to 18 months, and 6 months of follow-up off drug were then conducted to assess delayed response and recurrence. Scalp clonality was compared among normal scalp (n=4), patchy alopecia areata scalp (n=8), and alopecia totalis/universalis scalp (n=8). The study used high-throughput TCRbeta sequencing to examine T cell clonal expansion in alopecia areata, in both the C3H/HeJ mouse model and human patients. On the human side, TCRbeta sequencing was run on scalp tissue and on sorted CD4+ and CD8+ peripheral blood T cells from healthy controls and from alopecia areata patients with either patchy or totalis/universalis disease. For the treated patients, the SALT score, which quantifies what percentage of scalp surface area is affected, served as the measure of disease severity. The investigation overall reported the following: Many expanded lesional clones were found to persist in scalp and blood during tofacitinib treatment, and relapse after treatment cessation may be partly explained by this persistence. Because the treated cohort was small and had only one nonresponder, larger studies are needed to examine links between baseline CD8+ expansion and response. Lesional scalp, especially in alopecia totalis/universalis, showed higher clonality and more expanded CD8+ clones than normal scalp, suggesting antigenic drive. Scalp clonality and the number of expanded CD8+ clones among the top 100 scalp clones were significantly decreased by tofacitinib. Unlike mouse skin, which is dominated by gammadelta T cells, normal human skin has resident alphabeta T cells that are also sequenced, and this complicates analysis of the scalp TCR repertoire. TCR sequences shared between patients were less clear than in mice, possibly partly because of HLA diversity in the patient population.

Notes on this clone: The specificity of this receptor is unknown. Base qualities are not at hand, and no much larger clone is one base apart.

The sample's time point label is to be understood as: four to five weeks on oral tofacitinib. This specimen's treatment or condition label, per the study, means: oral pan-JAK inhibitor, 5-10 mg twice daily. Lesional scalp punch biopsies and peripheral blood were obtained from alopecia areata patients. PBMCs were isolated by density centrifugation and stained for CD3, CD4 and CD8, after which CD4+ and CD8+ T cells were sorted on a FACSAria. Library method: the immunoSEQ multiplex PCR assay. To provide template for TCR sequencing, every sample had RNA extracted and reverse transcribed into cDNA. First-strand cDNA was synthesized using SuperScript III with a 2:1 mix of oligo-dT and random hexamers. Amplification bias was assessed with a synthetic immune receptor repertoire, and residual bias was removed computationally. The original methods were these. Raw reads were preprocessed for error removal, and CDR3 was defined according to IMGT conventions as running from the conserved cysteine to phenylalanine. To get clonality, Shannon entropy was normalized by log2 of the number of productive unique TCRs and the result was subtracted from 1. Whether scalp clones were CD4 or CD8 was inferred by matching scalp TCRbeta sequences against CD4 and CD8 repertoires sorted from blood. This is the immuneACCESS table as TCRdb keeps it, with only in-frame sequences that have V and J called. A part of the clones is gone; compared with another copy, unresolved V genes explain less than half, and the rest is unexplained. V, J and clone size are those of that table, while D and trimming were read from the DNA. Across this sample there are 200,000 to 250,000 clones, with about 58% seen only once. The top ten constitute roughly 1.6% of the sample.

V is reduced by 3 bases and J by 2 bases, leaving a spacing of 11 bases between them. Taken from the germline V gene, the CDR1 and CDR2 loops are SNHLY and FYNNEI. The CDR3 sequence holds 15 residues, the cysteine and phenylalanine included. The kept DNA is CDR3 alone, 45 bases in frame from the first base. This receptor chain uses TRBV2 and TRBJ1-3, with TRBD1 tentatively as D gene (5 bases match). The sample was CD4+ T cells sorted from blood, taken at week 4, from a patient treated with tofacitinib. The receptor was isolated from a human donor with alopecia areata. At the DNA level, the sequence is TGTGCCAGCAGTGAGGCGACAGTTCCTGGAAACACCATATATTTT. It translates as CASSEATVPGNTIYF.